These 19 T cell receptor beta chains originate from one sample sequenced in a study of cytomegalovirus exposure and HLA in healthy donors. PCR primers comprised 60 Vbeta and 13 Jbeta primers. The assay was immunoSEQ multiplex PCR, and TCRdb's table has in-frame clones only and misses some. The table shows more than 90,000 clones, with over 60% occurring only once. The sequencing sample was made of PBMCs. The receptors were gathered from a man aged 25 to 45 in good health and CMV-seropositive.

This clone was seen just once. This chain joins TRBV6-1 and TRBJ2-3, with D possibly being TRBD2 (6 bases). V was trimmed by 5 bases and J by 1 base, leaving 13 bases between them. Germline V gene lookup returns CDR1 MNHNS and CDR2 SASEGT. The CDR3 covers 15 residues. CDR3 sequence: CASSWDSPGTDTQYF. The CDR3 DNA reads TGTGCCAGCAGTTGGGACTCCCCTGGCACAGATACGCAGTATTTT.

V gene TRBV4-2 combines with J gene TRBJ2-3; 8 nucleotides match TRBD2. The CDR3 loop spans 16 amino acids. The trim removed 3 bases at V and 2 bases at J, leaving 7 bases unmatched. CDR1 LGHNA and CDR2 YNFKEQ come from the germline V gene. The CDR3 loop is CASSHEGGGFTDTQYF. CDR3 nucleotides: TGTGCCAGCAGCCATGAGGGCGGGGGGTTCACAGATACGCAGTATTTT.

The table lists this clone with a few counts. The V gene is TRBV6-1, the J gene TRBJ1-2; maybe TRBD1 (5 bases). Deletions cut 1 base from V and 2 bases from J, with 11 bases between. The germline gives CDR1 MNHNS, CDR2 SASEGT. CDR3 size: 15 residues. CDR3 residues: CASSEVWGDNYGYTF. For the CDR3, the DNA is TGTGCCAGCAGTGAAGTGTGGGGCGACAACTATGGCTACACCTTC.

The chain combines TRBV5-1 with TRBJ2-5; possible D gene TRBD1, 5 bases. The CDR3 has 13 amino acids. Looked up from germline, CDR1 is SGHRS and CDR2 is YFSETQ. V lost 4 bases and J lost 3, with 10 bases in between. The CDR3 sequence is CASSRTTKETQYF. For the CDR3, the DNA is TGCGCCAGCAGCCGGACAACCAAAGAGACCCAGTACTTC.

This chain links TRBV28 with TRBJ2-7; TRBD1 aligns across 7 bases. Losses at the gene ends were 4 bases for V and 3 bases for J; bases not matched to a gene: 6. Looked up from germline, CDR1 is MDHEN and CDR2 is SYDVKM. This CDR3 contains 14 residues. For the CDR3, the DNA is TGTGCCAGCAGTTCCCCAGGGACAGTCTACGAGCAGTACTTC. As protein: CASSSPGTVYEQYF.

The chain joins TRBV23-1 to TRBJ1-1; no firm D call. TRBV23-1 is recorded as an ORF, its role being uncertain. The CDR3 spans 15 residues. The V end lost 1 base, the J end lost 5 bases, and 14 bases lay between the germline ends. The chain's CDR3 is CASSQFNGVATEAFF. CDR3 DNA: TGCGCCAGCAGTCAATTCAACGGGGTCGCGACTGAAGCTTTCTTT.

The CDR3 coding sequence is TGTGCCAGCAGCCCCTCGTTGGCCCCCGGGACTGAAGCTTTCTTT. Encoded protein: CASSPSLAPGTEAFF. The chain couples TRBV5-4 to TRBJ1-1; D gene uncertain. The CDR3 totals 15 residues. Germline V CDR1 and CDR2: SGHNT, YYREEE (reference sequence). Trimming took off 4 bases at V and 5 bases at J, with 18 bases between the two ends.

Details on this clone: Sequence at one end of the junction differs from germline and may be a read error. This chain uses TRBV4-2 with TRBJ1-2; D call uncertain. CDR1 and CDR2 from the germline V gene are LGHNA and YNFKEQ. There are 17 residues in the CDR3. The CDR3 loop reads CASSQVIGSTTDYGYPF. The CDR3 bases are TGTGCCAGCAGCCAAGTAATAGGATCCACTACCGACTATGGCTACCCCTTC.

This clone appeared once. The rearrangement links TRBV27 to TRBJ2-5; maybe TRBD2 (5 bases). V gave up 3 bases and J gave up 5 bases, with 16 bases separating them. In germline, CDR1 is MNHEY, CDR2 SMNVEV (reference sequence). The CDR3 is made up of 15 amino acids. Here the CDR3 reads CASSLDWAVQETQYF. The CDR3 coding sequence is TGTGCCAGCAGTTTGGACTGGGCCGTTCAGGAGACCCAGTACTTC.

In its sample, this clone was seen once. This sequence joins TRBV7-2 and TRBJ2-2, with 7 bases identical to TRBD1. The CDR3 is 15 residues long. V gave up 5 bases and J gave up 4 bases; unmatched junction bases: 7. Germline lookup yields CDR1 SGHTA and CDR2 FQGNSA. Here the CDR3 reads CASSLGYRGTGELFF. The CDR3, as DNA: TGTGCCAGCAGCCTCGGATACAGGGGCACCGGGGAGCTGTTTTTT.

The V and J genes are TRBV7-6 and TRBJ1-1, with D maybe TRBD1 (6 bases). CDR1 is SGHVS, CDR2 FNYEAQ, per germline. V was pared by 2 bases and J by 4 bases, with 8 bases between. This CDR3 is 13 amino acids long. In nucleotides, the CDR3 is TGTGCCAGCAGCTTACAGGGGACCACTGAAGCTTTCTTT. Amino acid sequence: CASSLQGTTEAFF.

This clone was observed a few times. The chain carries TRBV5-1 and TRBJ1-1; no clear D. V lost 4 bases and J 1 base, leaving 14 bases between the germline ends. The CDR3 covers 15 residues. Germline CDR1 SGHRS, CDR2 YFSETQ. The CDR3: CASSVEGPGNTEAFF. The CDR3 DNA follows: TGCGCCAGCAGCGTCGAGGGCCCCGGGAACACTGAAGCTTTCTTT.

The J gene is TRBJ1-1, the V gene TRBV6-5; D gene uncertain. The CDR3 spans 13 residues. Germline CDR1 is MNHEY and CDR2 is SVGAGI. With 2 bases removed from V and 4 bases from J, the gap between germline ends came to 8 bases. Here the CDR3 reads CASSYVPGTEAFF. Here the CDR3 DNA reads TGTGCCAGCAGTTACGTCCCGGGCACTGAAGCTTTCTTT.

This chain links TRBV7-3 with TRBJ2-2; 14 positions agree with TRBD2. The CDR3 totals 16 residues. V lost 4 bases to trimming and J lost 3 bases; unmatched junction nucleotides: 1. The germline V gene has CDR1 SGHTA and CDR2 FQGTGA. The CDR3 loop is CASSSGLAGDTGELFF. CDR3 nucleotides: TGTGCCAGCAGCTCGGGACTAGCGGGGGACACCGGGGAGCTGTTTTTT.

The rearrangement links TRBV19 to TRBJ1-1, with 9 bases identical to TRBD1. J was trimmed by 3 bases and V by 6 bases; bases with no gene match: 11. Germline V CDR1 and CDR2: LNHDA, SQIVND (reference sequence). The CDR3 covers 16 residues. Written as DNA, the CDR3 is TGTGCCAGTAGCCCCTTCCGGGACAGGGCGGACACTGAAGCTTTCTTT. Protein sequence: CASSPFRDRADTEAFF.

There are a few counts of this clone. This sequence joins TRBV5-4 and TRBJ2-1, with a weak D call TRBD2 (5 bases). Germline V CDR1 and CDR2: SGHNT, YYREEE (reference sequence). This CDR3 has 16 amino acids. Trimming took 4 bases from V and 2 from J, leaving 16 bases between them. Here the CDR3 DNA reads TGTGCCAGCAGCGCCGGCACTAGTTTTACCTACAATGAGCAGTTCTTC. Translation: CASSAGTSFTYNEQFF. Using reference TRBV5-4 and TRBJ2-1 for the parts outside the CDR3, the full variable domain is ETGVTQSPTHLIKTRGQQVTLRCSSQSGHNTVSWYQQALGQGPQFIFQYYREEENGRGNFPPRFSGLQFPNYSSELNVNALELDDSALYLCASSAGTSFTYNEQFFGPGTRLTVL.

This sequence joins TRBV6-5 and TRBJ2-2; possibly TRBD2 for D (5 bases). The V gene's germline CDR1 is MNHEY and CDR2 SVGAGI. The CDR3 has 13 amino acids. The V and J ends lost 2 bases and 6 bases respectively, with 7 bases between them. CDR3 DNA: TGTGCCAGCAGTTACCGGGATTCCGGGGAGCTGTTTTTT. Translating gives CASSYRDSGELFF.

This chain connects TRBV6-5 to TRBJ2-5; 7 bases line up with TRBD1. The CDR3 contains 15 residues. Germline-derived CDR1 and CDR2 are MNHEY and SVGAGI. V shed 2 bases, J shed 2 bases, and the junction held 5 bases outside the gene matches. DNA for the CDR3: TGTGCCAGCAGTTACGGGGACAGCTTGCAAGAGACCCAGTACTTC. This sequence encodes CASSYGDSLQETQYF.

The V call is TRBV7-2, the J call TRBJ1-1, with D uncertain. Germline V gives CDR1 SGHTA, CDR2 FQGNSA. The V end was cut by 2 bases, the J end by 3 bases, with 10 bases between. CDR3 length: 14 amino acids. CDR3 region: CASSLSFRDTEAFF. The CDR3, as DNA: TGTGCCAGCAGCTTAAGTTTCCGGGACACTGAAGCTTTCTTT.